This T cell receptor beta chain originates from a study of cytomegalovirus exposure and HLA in healthy donors. Primers included in the PCR were 60 Vbeta and 13 Jbeta primers. TCRdb's copy holds only in-frame clones and misses some; the assay was immunoSEQ multiplex PCR. The sample records about 160,000 clones, roughly 75% being singletons. This CDR3 spans 16 amino acids. The germline CDR1 and CDR2 sequences are SGHVS and FNYEAQ. V dropped 5 bases and J dropped 2; count of bases not matched to a gene: 7. Overall study results and limits: Prediction of most subjects' HLA-A and HLA-B alleles by TCR beta sequences was reportedly accurate.

With regard to this clone: Its antigen is undetermined.

Sequencing was performed on PBMCs. The chain couples TRBV7-6 to TRBJ1-4, with 8 positions matching TRBD1. This clonotype originated in a female donor in good health and CMV-seronegative. CDR3 nucleotides: TGTGCCAGCAGCCGGAGGCGACAGGGGACTAATGAAAAACTGTTTTTT. Amino acid sequence: CASSRRRQGTNEKLFF. The full variable domain, completed using reference TRBV7-6 and TRBJ1-4, is GAGVSQSPRYKVTKRGQDVALRCDPISGHVSLYWYRQALGQGPEFLTYFNYEAQQDKSGLPNDRFSAERPEGSISTLTIQRTEQRDSAMYRCASSRRRQGTNEKLFFGSGTQLSVL.